These T cell receptor beta chains were read from a single sample in a study of control samples from healthy donors and cancer patients. The repertoire was sequenced with immunoSEQ multiplex PCR; TCRdb's copy has only in-frame clones and lacks some. The sample records some 410,000 clones, approximately 92% being singletons. Sequencing input: PBMCs. All receptors come from a man aged 35 to 55 with head and neck cancer. Both conserved end residues are part of each CDR3. A D gene is named only where the DNA matches it firmly. Rows give clone size only sometimes, using once, few, many, or a class for an expanded clone.

CDR3: CASSLGAYEQYF
DNA: TGTGCCAGCAGCCTGGGGGCCTACGAGCAGTACTTC
V: TRBV3-1/TRBV3-2
size: .
J: TRBJ2-7
D: .

CDR3: CASNLGIRNTEAFF
DNA: TGTGCCAGCAACTTGGGGATTAGGAACACTGAAGCTTTCTTT
V: TRBV6-5
size: few
J: TRBJ1-1
D: .

CDR3: CASSYSSGNTIYF
DNA: TGTGCCAGTAGTTACAGCTCTGGAAACACCATATATTTT
V: TRBV19
size: .
J: TRBJ1-3
D: .

CDR3: CASSLASRGREKLFF
DNA: TGTGCCAGCAGCTTGGCTTCGCGGGGACGTGAAAAACTGTTTTTT
V: TRBV5-4
size: .
J: TRBJ1-4
D: .

CDR3: CTSSQSGQGNSPLHF
DNA: TGCACCAGCAGCCAATCGGGACAGGGTAATTCACCCCTCCACTTT
V: TRBV1
size: .
J: TRBJ1-6
D: .

CDR3: CASSGGASGRAYEQFF
DNA: TGTGCCAGCAGCGGAGGGGCTAGCGGGAGGGCGTATGAGCAGTTCTTC
V: TRBV28
size: .
J: TRBJ2-1
D: TRBD2

CDR3: CASSQDLAGGRYEQYF
DNA: TGTGCCAGCAGCCAAGACTTGGCGGGGGGTAGGTACGAGCAGTACTTC
V: TRBV4-2
size: .
J: TRBJ2-7
D: TRBD2

CDR3: CASRLPGRNYGYTF
DNA: TGTGCCAGCAGATTGCCGGGACGGAACTATGGCTACACCTTC
V: TRBV7-2
size: few
J: TRBJ1-2
D: .

CDR3: CASSLGLAGTTDTQYF
DNA: TGTGCCAGCAGCTTAGGACTAGCGGGGACCACAGATACGCAGTATTTT
V: TRBV7-9
size: .
J: TRBJ2-3
D: TRBD2

CDR3: CASNALPGTENYGYTF
DNA: TGTGCCAGCAATGCATTACCCGGGACAGAAAACTATGGCTACACCTTC
V: TRBV9
size: .
J: TRBJ1-2
D: TRBD1

CDR3: CASSRIAGGQETQYF
DNA: TGTGCCAGCAGTAGAATAGCGGGGGGTCAAGAGACCCAGTACTTC
V: TRBV27
size: .
J: TRBJ2-5
D: TRBD2

CDR3: CASSILREAGYTF
DNA: TGTGCCAGCAGCATCTTAAGGGAAGCTGGCTACACCTTC
V: TRBV12-3/TRBV12-4
size: .
J: TRBJ1-2
D: .

CDR3: CASSLPKGTSATGELFF
DNA: TGTGCCAGCAGCCTTCCCAAAGGGACTAGCGCCACCGGGGAGCTGTTTTTT
V: TRBV3-1/TRBV3-2
size: .
J: TRBJ2-2
D: TRBD2

CDR3: CASTSPGTSGRWTDTQYF
DNA: TGTGCCAGCACCAGCCCGGGGACTAGCGGGAGATGGACAGATACGCAGTATTTT
V: TRBV28
size: .
J: TRBJ2-3
D: TRBD2

CDR3: CASSPGQASDEQYF
DNA: TGTGCCAGCAGCCCCGGACAGGCTTCTGACGAGCAGTACTTC
V: TRBV11-3
size: .
J: TRBJ2-7
D: TRBD1

CDR3: CASSSYVADYEQYF
DNA: TGTGCCAGCAGCTCGTACGTAGCGGACTACGAGCAGTACTTC
V: TRBV14
size: .
J: TRBJ2-7
D: .

CDR3: CASSHGPDATGAFF
DNA: TGTGCCAGCAGCCACGGACCGGACGCAACGGGAGCTTTCTTT
V: TRBV7-3
size: once
J: TRBJ1-1
D: .

CDR3: CASSDRTGGHTEAFF
DNA: TGTGCCAGCAGTGACCGAACAGGGGGCCACACTGAAGCTTTCTTT
V: TRBV6-1
size: .
J: TRBJ1-1
D: TRBD1

CDR3: CASSYSVRGGGYTF
DNA: TGTGCCAGCAGTTACTCGGTAAGGGGAGGAGGCTACACCTTC
V: TRBV6-5
size: .
J: TRBJ1-2
D: .

CDR3: CASSDTGHQETQYF
DNA: TGTGCCAGCAGTGACACAGGGCATCAAGAGACCCAGTACTTC
V: TRBV2
size: .
J: TRBJ2-5
D: .

CDR3: CASSQPRTQQETQYF
DNA: TGTGCCAGCAGCCAACCAAGGACGCAACAAGAGACCCAGTACTTC
V: TRBV3-1/TRBV3-2
size: .
J: TRBJ2-5
D: .

CDR3: CASSALELAEPYF
DNA: TGTGCCAGCAGTGCCCTCGAACTAGCAGAACCGTACTTC
V: TRBV28
size: .
J: TRBJ2-7
D: .

CDR3: CASSVRLNLNEQFF
DNA: TGTGCCAGTAGTGTTAGACTGAACCTCAATGAGCAGTTCTTC
V: TRBV19
size: .
J: TRBJ2-1
D: .

CDR3: CASSLASGNTIYF
DNA: TGTGCCAGCAGCCTGGCTAGTGGAAACACCATATATTTT
V: TRBV3-1/TRBV3-2
size: .
J: TRBJ1-3
D: .

CDR3: CASSFRDRLYEQFF
DNA: TGTGCCAGCAGCTTCAGGGACAGGCTCTATGAGCAGTTCTTC
V: TRBV5-6
size: .
J: TRBJ2-1
D: TRBD1

CDR3: CASSDRVPQDSPLHF
DNA: TGTGCCAGCAGCGACAGGGTGCCCCAGGATTCACCCCTCCACTTT
V: TRBV28
size: .
J: TRBJ1-6
D: TRBD1

CDR3: CASSLATSGVDTQYF
DNA: TGTGCCAGCAGCTTAGCTACTAGCGGGGTTGATACGCAGTATTTT
V: TRBV7-9
size: .
J: TRBJ2-3
D: TRBD2

CDR3: CASSLGTSPILNEQFF
DNA: TGTGCCAGCAGCTTAGGGACTAGCCCGATTTTGAATGAGCAGTTCTTC
V: TRBV11-1
size: .
J: TRBJ2-1
D: TRBD2

CDR3: CASKDRGPSGYTF
DNA: TGTGCCAGTAAAGACAGGGGCCCTAGTGGCTACACCTTC
V: TRBV19
size: .
J: TRBJ1-2
D: TRBD1

CDR3: CASSHPGLLLRKNQPQHF
DNA: TGCGCCAGCAGTCACCCGGGACTCCTACTAAGGAAAAATCAGCCCCAGCATTTT
V: TRBV23-1
size: .
J: TRBJ1-5
D: .

CDR3: CASNLGQGALQYF
DNA: TGTGCCAGCAATTTAGGACAGGGGGCTTTGCAGTACTTC
V: TRBV6-5
size: .
J: TRBJ2-7
D: TRBD1

CDR3: CASGLTSGVTDTQYF
DNA: TGTGCCAGCGGACTTACTAGCGGGGTCACAGATACGCAGTATTTT
V: TRBV7-8
size: .
J: TRBJ2-3
D: TRBD2

CDR3: CASSPLGRGGGNEQYF
DNA: TGTGCCAGCTCACCATTGGGACGGGGAGGGGGCAACGAGCAGTACTTC
V: TRBV18
size: few
J: TRBJ2-7
D: .

CDR3: CASSTQTGSSSGANVLTF
DNA: TGTGCCAGCAGCACCCAGACAGGGTCAAGCTCTGGGGCCAACGTCCTGACTTTC
V: TRBV11-2
size: .
J: TRBJ2-6
D: TRBD1

CDR3: CASSRDGTGGNEQFF
DNA: TGTGCCAGCAGCCGAGACGGGACAGGGGGGAATGAGCAGTTCTTC
V: TRBV7-3
size: .
J: TRBJ2-1
D: TRBD1

CDR3: CASSLVKGANEQYF
DNA: TGTGCCAGCAGCTTAGTAAAGGGCGCTAACGAGCAGTACTTC
V: TRBV7-2
size: .
J: TRBJ2-7
D: .

CDR3: CASSLESGIKLFF
DNA: TGTGCCAGCAGCTTAGAGTCAGGGATAAAACTGTTTTTT
V: TRBV7-2
size: .
J: TRBJ1-4
D: .

CDR3: CASSLGQSNSPLHF
DNA: TGTGCCAGCAGCTTAGGACAGAGTAATTCACCCCTCCACTTT
V: TRBV7-2
size: .
J: TRBJ1-6
D: .